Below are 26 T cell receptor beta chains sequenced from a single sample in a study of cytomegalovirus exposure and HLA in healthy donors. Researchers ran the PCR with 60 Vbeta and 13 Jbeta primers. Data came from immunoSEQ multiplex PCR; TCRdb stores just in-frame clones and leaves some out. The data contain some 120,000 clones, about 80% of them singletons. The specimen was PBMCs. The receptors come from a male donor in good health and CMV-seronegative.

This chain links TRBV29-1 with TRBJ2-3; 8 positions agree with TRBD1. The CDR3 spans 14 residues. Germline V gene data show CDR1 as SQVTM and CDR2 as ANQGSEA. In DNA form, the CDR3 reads TGCATCGGACAGGGAACTTCTTACACAGATACGCAGTATTTT. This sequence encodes CIGQGTSYTDTQYF.

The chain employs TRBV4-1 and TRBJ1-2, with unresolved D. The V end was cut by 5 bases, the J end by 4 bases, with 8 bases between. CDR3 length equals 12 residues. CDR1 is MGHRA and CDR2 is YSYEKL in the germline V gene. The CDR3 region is CASSDRGYGYTF. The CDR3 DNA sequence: TGCGCCAGCAGCGACCGGGGCTATGGCTACACCTTC.

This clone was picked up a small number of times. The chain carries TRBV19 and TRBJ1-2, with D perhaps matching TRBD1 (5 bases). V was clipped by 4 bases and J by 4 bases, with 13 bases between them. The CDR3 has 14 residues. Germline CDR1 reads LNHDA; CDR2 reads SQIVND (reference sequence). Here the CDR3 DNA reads TGTGCCAGTAGTACCGGGCAGGGCGTCTATGGCTACACCTTC. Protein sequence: CASSTGQGVYGYTF. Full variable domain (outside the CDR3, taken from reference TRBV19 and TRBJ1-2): DGGITQSPKYLFRKEGQNVTLSCEQNLNHDAMYWYRQDPGQGLRLIYYSQIVNDFQKGDIAEGYSVSREKKESFPLTVTSAQKNPTAFYLCASSTGQGVYGYTFGSGTRLTVV.

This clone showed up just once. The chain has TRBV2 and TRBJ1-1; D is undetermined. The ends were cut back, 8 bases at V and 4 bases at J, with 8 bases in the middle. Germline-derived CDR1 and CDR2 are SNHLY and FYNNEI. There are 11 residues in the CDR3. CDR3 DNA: TGTGCCAGCTGCGGAGGCACTGAAGCTTTCTTT. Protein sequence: CASCGGTEAFF.

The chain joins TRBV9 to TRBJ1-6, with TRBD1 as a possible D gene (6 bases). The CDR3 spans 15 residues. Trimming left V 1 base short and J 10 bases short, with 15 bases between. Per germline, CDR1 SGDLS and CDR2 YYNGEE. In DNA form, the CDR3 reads TGTGCCAGCAGCGTACGCGGGGGCGCGGGATCACCCCTCCACTTT. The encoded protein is CASSVRGGAGSPLHF. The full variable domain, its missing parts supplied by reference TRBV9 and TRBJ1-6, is DSGVTQTPKHLITATGQRVTLRCSPRSGDLSVYWYQQSLDQGLQFLIQYYNGEERAKGNILERFSAQQFPDLHSELNLSSLELGDSALYFCASSVRGGAGSPLHFGNGTRLTVT.

CDR3 sequence reads: CASSLGQSTDTQYF. CDR3 bases: TGTGCCAGCAGCTTGGGACAGAGCACAGATACGCAGTATTTT. This chain uses TRBV5-6 with TRBJ2-3, with a possible D match to TRBD1 (5 bases). The CDR3 length is 14 residues. The V end lost 0 bases, the J end lost 0 bases, and 5 bases lay between the germline ends. Germline CDR1 is SGHDT and CDR2 is YYEEEE.

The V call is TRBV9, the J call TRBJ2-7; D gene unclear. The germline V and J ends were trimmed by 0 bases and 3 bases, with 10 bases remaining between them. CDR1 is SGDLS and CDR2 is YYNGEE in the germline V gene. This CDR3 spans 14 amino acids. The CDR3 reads CASSVAADYYEQYF. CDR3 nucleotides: TGTGCCAGCAGCGTAGCTGCGGATTACTACGAGCAGTACTTC.

CDR3 bases: TGTGCCAGCTCACCACTAGCGGGATACTACAATGAGCAGTTCTTC. Protein sequence: CASSPLAGYYNEQFF. The chain joins TRBV18 to TRBJ2-1; 8 bases map to TRBD2. J gave up 3 bases and V 1 base, and 2 bases lay outside the gene matches. This CDR3 region has 15 residues. CDR1 and CDR2 from the germline V gene are KGHSH and LQKENI. Looking up the rest from reference TRBV18 and TRBJ2-1 gives the full variable domain: NAGVMQNPRHLVRRRGQEARLRCSPMKGHSHVYWYRQLPEEGLKFMVYLQKENIIDESGMPKERFSAEFPKEGPSILRIQQVVRGDSAAYFCASSPLAGYYNEQFFGPGTRLTVL.

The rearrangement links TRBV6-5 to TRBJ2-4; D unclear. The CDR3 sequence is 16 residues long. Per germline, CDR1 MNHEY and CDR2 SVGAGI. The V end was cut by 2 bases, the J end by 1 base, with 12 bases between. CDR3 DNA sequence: TGTGCCAGCAGTTACCAGAACATGGAGGCCAAAAACATTCAGTACTTC. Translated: CASSYQNMEAKNIQYF.

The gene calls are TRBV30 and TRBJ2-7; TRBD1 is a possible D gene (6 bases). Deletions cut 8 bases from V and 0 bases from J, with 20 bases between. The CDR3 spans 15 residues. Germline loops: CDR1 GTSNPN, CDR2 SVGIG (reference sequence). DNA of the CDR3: TGTGCCGGTACAGGGAAAAGGGATAGCTCCTACGAGCAGTACTTC. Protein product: CAGTGKRDSSYEQYF.

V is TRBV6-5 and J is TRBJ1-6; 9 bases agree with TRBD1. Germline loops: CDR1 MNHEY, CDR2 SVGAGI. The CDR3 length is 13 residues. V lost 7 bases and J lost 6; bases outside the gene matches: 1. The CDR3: CASTGQGNSPLHF. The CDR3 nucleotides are TGTGCCAGCACGGGACAGGGTAATTCACCCCTCCACTTT.

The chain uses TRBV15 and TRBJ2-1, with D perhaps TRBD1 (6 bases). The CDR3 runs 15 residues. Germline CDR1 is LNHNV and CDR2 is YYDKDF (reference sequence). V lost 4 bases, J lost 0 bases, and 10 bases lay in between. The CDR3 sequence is CATSNPDSSYNEQFF. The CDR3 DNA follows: TGTGCCACCAGCAACCCGGACAGCTCCTACAATGAGCAGTTCTTC.

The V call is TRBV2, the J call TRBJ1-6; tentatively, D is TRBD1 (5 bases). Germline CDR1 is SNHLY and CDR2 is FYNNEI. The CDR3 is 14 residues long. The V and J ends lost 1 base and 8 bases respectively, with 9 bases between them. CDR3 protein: CASSEVTVDSPLHF. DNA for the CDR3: TGTGCCAGCAGTGAAGTGACAGTGGATTCACCCCTCCACTTT.

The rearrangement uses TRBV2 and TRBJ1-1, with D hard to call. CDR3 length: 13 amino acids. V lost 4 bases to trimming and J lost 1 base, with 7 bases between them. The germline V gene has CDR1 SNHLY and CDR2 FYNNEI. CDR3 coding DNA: TGTGCCAGCAGTGGGGCAACGAACACTGAAGCTTTCTTT. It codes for CASSGATNTEAFF.

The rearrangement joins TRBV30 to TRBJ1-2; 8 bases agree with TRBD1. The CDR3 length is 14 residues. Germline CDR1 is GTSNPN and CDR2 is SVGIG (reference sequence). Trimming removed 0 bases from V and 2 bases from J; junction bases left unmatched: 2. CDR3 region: CAWSVQGGNYGYTF. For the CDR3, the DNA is TGTGCCTGGAGTGTACAGGGGGGAAACTATGGCTACACCTTC.

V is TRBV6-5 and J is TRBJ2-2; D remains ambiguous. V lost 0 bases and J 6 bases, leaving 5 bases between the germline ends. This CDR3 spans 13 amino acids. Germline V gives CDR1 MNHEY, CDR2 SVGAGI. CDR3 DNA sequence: TGTGCCAGCAGTTACTCTGGGCCCGGGGAGCTGTTTTTT. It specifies CASSYSGPGELFF.

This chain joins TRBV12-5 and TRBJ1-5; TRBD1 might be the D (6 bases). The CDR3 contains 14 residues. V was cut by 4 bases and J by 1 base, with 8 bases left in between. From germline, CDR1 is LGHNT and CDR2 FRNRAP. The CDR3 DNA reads TGTGCTAGTGGTTCAGGACAGAGCAATCAGCCCCAGCATTTT. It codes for CASGSGQSNQPQHF.

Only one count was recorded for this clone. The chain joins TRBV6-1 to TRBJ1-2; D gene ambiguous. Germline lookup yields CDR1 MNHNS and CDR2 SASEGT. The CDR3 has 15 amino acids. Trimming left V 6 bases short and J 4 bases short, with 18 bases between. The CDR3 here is CASRSTNRFAYGYTF. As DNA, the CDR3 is TGTGCCAGCAGGTCTACGAACAGATTCGCCTATGGCTACACCTTC.

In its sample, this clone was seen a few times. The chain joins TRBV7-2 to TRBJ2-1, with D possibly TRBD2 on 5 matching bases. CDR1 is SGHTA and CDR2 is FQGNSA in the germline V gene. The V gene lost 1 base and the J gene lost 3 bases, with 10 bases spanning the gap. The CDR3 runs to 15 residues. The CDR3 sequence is CASSLVATNYNEQFF. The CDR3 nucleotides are TGTGCCAGCAGCTTAGTTGCGACTAACTACAATGAGCAGTTCTTC.

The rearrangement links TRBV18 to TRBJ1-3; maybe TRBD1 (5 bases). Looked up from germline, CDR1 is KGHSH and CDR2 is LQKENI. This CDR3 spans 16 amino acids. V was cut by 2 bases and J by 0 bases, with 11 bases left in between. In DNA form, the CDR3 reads TGTGCCAGCTCACCATTAGGACAAATCTCTGGAAACACCATATATTTT. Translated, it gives CASSPLGQISGNTIYF.

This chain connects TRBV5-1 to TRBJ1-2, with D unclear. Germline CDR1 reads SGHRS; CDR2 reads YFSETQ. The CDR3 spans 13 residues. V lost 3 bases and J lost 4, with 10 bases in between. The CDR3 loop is CASSSTESYGYTF. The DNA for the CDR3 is TGCGCCAGCAGCTCTACCGAGAGCTATGGCTACACCTTC.

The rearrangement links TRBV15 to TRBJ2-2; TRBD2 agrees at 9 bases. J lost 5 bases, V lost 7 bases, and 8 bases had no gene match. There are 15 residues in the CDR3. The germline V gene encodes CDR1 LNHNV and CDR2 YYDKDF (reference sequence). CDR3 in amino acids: CATIRGGARTGELFF. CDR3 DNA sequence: TGTGCCACCATCCGCGGGGGGGCGAGGACCGGGGAGCTGTTTTTT.

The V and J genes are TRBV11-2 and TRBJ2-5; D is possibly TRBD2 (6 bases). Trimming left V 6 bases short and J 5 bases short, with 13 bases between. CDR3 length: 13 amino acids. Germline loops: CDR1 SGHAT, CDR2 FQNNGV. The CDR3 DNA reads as TGTGCCAGCAGGTTATCGGGAGCGGAGACCCAGTACTTC. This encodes CASRLSGAETQYF. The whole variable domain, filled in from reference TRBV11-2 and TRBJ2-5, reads EAGVAQSPRYKIIEKRQSVAFWCNPISGHATLYWYQQILGQGPKLLIQFQNNGVVDDSQLPKDRFSAERLKGVDSTLKIQPAKLEDSAVYLCASRLSGAETQYFGPGTRLLVL.

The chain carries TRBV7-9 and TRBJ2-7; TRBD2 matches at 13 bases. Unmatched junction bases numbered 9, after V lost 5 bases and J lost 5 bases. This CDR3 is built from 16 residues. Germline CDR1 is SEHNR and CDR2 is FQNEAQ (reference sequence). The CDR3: CASSPGLAGVVDEQYF. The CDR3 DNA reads TGTGCCAGCAGCCCAGGACTAGCGGGAGTCGTCGACGAGCAGTACTTC.

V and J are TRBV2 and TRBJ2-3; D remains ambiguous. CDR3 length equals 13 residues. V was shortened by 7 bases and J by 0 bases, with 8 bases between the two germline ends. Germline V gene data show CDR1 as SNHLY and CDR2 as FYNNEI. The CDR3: CASIPISTDTQYF. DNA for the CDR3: TGTGCCAGCATCCCCATCAGCACAGATACGCAGTATTTT. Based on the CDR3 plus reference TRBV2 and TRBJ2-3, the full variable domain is EPEVTQTPSHQVTQMGQEVILRCVPISNHLYFYWYRQILGQKVEFLVSFYNNEISEKSEIFDDQFSVERPDGSNFTLKIRSTKLEDSAMYFCASIPISTDTQYFGPGTRLTVL.

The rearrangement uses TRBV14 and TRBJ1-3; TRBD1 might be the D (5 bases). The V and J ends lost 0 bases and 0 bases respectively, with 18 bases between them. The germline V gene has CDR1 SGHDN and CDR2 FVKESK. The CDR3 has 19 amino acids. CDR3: CASSQDFGGEGYSGNTIYF. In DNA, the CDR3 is TGTGCCAGCAGCCAAGATTTCGGAGGGGAGGGCTACTCTGGAAACACCATATATTTT.